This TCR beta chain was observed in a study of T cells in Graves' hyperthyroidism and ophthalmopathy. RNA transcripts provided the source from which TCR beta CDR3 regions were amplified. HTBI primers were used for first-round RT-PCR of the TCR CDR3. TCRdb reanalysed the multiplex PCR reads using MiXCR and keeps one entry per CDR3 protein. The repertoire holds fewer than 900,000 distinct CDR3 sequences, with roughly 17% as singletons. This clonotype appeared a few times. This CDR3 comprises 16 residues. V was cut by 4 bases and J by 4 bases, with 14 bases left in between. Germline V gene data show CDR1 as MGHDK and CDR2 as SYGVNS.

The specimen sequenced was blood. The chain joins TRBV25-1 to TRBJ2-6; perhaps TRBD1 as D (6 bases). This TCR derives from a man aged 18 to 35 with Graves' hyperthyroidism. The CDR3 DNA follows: TGTGCCAGCAGTGTCCACAGGGCCCGCGGGGCCAACGTCCTGACTTTC. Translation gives CASSVHRARGANVLTF.